This TCR beta chain appears in the sequencing data of a study of identical twins. TCRdb called the 5' RACE reads again in MiXCR, with one record for every CDR3 protein. This table holds around 960,000 distinct CDR3 sequences, roughly 12% found once. These data also featured in a second study, about yellow fever vaccine responses in identical twins.

The sequenced sample was PBMCs. The receptor's source is a woman aged 18-30 years in good health.

The CDR3, as DNA: TGCAGTGCTAGAGCGACCACGAGGGTACACGAGCAGTACTTC. As protein: CSARATTRVHEQYF. The V and J genes are TRBV20-1 and TRBJ2-7; tentatively, D is TRBD2 (5 bases). This CDR3 has 14 amino acids. With 1 base removed from V and 5 bases from J, the gap between germline ends came to 15 bases. CDR1 and CDR2 from the germline V gene are DFQATT and SNEGSKA (reference sequence).